The 4 T cell receptor beta chains below come from one sample, sequenced in a study of cytomegalovirus exposure and HLA in healthy donors. Primers included in the PCR were 60 Vbeta and 13 Jbeta primers. Clones were read by immunoSEQ multiplex PCR, and TCRdb kept only the in-frame ones, dropping some. The sample carries 40,000 to 55,000 clones, 60% to 75% recorded once. The material sequenced was PBMCs. The receptors stem from a woman aged 50 to 60 in good health and CMV-seronegative.

This chain links TRBV5-6 with TRBJ2-7; 10 bases align to TRBD1. J lost 5 bases, V lost 4 bases, and 9 bases had no gene match. CDR3 length equals 15 residues. From germline, CDR1 is SGHDT and CDR2 YYEEEE. The CDR3 loop is CASSVAGQGKHEQYF. CDR3 coding DNA: TGTGCCAGCAGCGTGGCGGGACAGGGGAAGCACGAGCAGTACTTC.

The chain links TRBV4-2 to TRBJ1-4; D is unclear. Trimming pared 1 base from V and 10 bases from J, leaving 13 bases between. The germline CDR1 and CDR2 sequences are LGHNA and YNFKEQ. The CDR3 contains 14 residues. The CDR3 nucleotides are TGTGCCAGCAGCCAAGGCATAGAGGCTTCAAAACTGTTTTTT. It specifies CASSQGIEASKLFF.

This clone was picked up one time. This rearrangement joins TRBV28 to TRBJ1-4; perhaps TRBD1 as D (5 bases). CDR1 and CDR2 (germline): MDHEN, SYDVKM. Trimming left V 4 bases short and J 8 bases short, with 17 bases between. This CDR3 has 15 amino acids. The CDR3 sequence: CASSSPRGGEEKLFF. The CDR3 nucleotides are TGTGCCAGCAGTTCCCCTAGGGGAGGTGAAGAAAAACTGTTTTTT.

This clone came up a few times. The chain combines TRBV7-9 with TRBJ2-6; 7 bases fit TRBD2. The germline V gene has CDR1 SEHNR and CDR2 FQNEAQ (reference sequence). J was trimmed by 0 bases and V by 2 bases; bases with no gene match: 4. The CDR3 runs 17 residues. In nucleotides, the CDR3 is TGTGCCAGCAGCTTACCAGCGGGGAACTCTGGGGCCAACGTCCTGACTTTC. Protein: CASSLPAGNSGANVLTF.